These 31 T cell receptor beta chains were all obtained from the same sample, sequenced in a study of T cell responses to AZD1222 COVID-19 vaccine. Some clones are missing from TCRdb's copy, which holds only in-frame ones; the method was immunoSEQ multiplex PCR. Seen here are about 180,000 clones, around 90% observed once, and the top ten hold less than 2.5%. This specimen was peripheral blood, taken 28 days after the second AZD1222 dose. All receptors come from an adult who received the AZD1222 COVID-19 vaccine.

The V and J genes are TRBV5-1 and TRBJ1-1; 7 nucleotides agree with TRBD1. With V trimmed by 4 bases and J by 0 bases, 3 bases remained unmatched. Germline V CDR1 and CDR2: SGHRS, YFSETQ. The CDR3 is 14 amino acids. The CDR3 is CASSEQGLNTEAFF. CDR3 coding DNA: TGCGCCAGCAGCGAACAGGGGTTGAACACTGAAGCTTTCTTT.

This clone was counted between two and nine times. This sequence joins TRBV7-9 and TRBJ1-3, with D hard to call. This CDR3 is built from 11 residues. V was trimmed by 6 bases and J by 12 bases, leaving 12 bases between them. Per the germline V gene, CDR1 is SEHNR and CDR2 is FQNEAQ (reference sequence). The CDR3 spells CASRLGADIYF. Here the CDR3 DNA reads TGTGCCAGCAGGCTGGGTGCTGACATATATTTT.

This chain links TRBV19 with TRBJ1-4, with D possibly matching TRBD1 (5 bases). The V and J ends lost 4 bases and 0 bases respectively, with 12 bases between them. Looked up from germline, CDR1 is LNHDA and CDR2 is SQIVND (reference sequence). The CDR3 has 16 residues. CDR3 bases: TGTGCCAGTAGTACCAGGACACTCGCAACTAATGAAAAACTGTTTTTT. It codes for CASSTRTLATNEKLFF.

The chain carries TRBV19 and TRBJ1-2, with 9 bases matching TRBD1. Trimming removed 5 bases from V and 6 bases from J; junction bases left unmatched: 4. This CDR3 comprises 13 residues. Germline V CDR1 and CDR2: LNHDA, SQIVND (reference sequence). The CDR3 loop reads CASSWRDRDGYTF. The CDR3 region has the DNA TGTGCCAGTAGTTGGAGGGACAGGGATGGCTACACCTTC.

The genes are TRBV6-6 and TRBJ1-2, with a possible D match to TRBD1 (6 bases). V lost 0 bases and J lost 6, with 8 bases in between. The V gene's germline CDR1 is MNHNY and CDR2 SVGAGI (reference sequence). The CDR3 has 13 amino acids. CDR3: CASSYSQGNGYTF. The CDR3 DNA is TGTGCCAGCAGTTACTCACAGGGAAATGGCTACACCTTC.

The chain recombines TRBV9 with TRBJ2-4; D is tentatively TRBD1 or TRBD2 (6 bases each). Germline lookup yields CDR1 SGDLS and CDR2 YYNGEE. The CDR3 is 15 amino acids. Trimming removed 4 bases at V and 2 bases at J, with 13 bases between. In nucleotides, the CDR3 is TGTGCCAGCAGCCCAGGTGGGGGGCCCAAAAACATTCAGTACTTC. Residues: CASSPGGGPKNIQYF.

The chain carries TRBV24-1 and TRBJ2-2, with D tentatively TRBD1 (5 bases). Between the trimmed V and J ends, which lost 3 bases and 4 bases, there was a span of 8 bases. CDR1 and CDR2 from the germline V gene are KGHDR and SFDVKD. CDR3 length: 14 residues. Written as DNA, the CDR3 is TGTGCCACCAGTGATGCCCAGGGCACCGGGGAGCTGTTTTTT. Protein product: CATSDAQGTGELFF.

V and J are TRBV20-1 and TRBJ2-7; D is uncertain. Trimming took 6 bases from V and 3 from J, leaving 6 bases between them. The CDR3 loop spans 10 amino acids. Germline lookup yields CDR1 DFQATT and CDR2 SNEGSKA (reference sequence). The CDR3 sequence: CSAADYEQYF. CDR3 DNA: TGCAGTGCGGCGGACTACGAGCAGTACTTC.

The chain carries TRBV7-2 and TRBJ1-2, with D unresolved. The CDR3 loop spans 15 amino acids. The V and J ends lost 3 bases and 5 bases respectively, with 16 bases between them. Germline V lookup: CDR1 SGHTA, CDR2 FQGNSA. The chain's CDR3 is CASSFSFAGSYGYTF. CDR3 DNA: TGTGCCAGCAGCTTTTCGTTCGCGGGGAGTTATGGCTACACCTTC.

This clone was seen a handful of times. J is TRBJ2-7 and V is TRBV20-1, with no clear D. Germline V gene data show CDR1 as DFQATT and CDR2 as SNEGSKA (reference sequence). The CDR3 is 11 residues long. V dropped 7 bases and J dropped 2 bases, with 9 bases sitting between them. The CDR3 DNA follows: TGCAGTGGAGGTTCTACCTACGAGCAGTACTTC. It translates to CSGGSTYEQYF.

J is TRBJ2-7 and V is TRBV6-5, with TRBD1 matching 8 bases. This CDR3 comprises 14 residues. Germline trimming cut 5 bases from V and 2 bases from J; bases unmatched to any gene: 5. Germline values: CDR1 MNHEY, CDR2 SVGAGI. CDR3 region: CASSRTGSPYEQYF. The CDR3 nucleotides read TGTGCCAGCAGTCGGACAGGGAGCCCCTACGAGCAGTACTTC.

This chain links TRBV13 with TRBJ1-1; TRBD1 aligns across 10 bases. The CDR3 sequence is 13 residues long. V dropped 5 bases and J dropped 4; count of bases not matched to a gene: 1. CDR1 is PRHDT and CDR2 is FYEKMQ in the germline V gene (reference sequence). The CDR3, as DNA: TGTGCCAGCAGCAGGGACAGGGGCACTGAAGCTTTCTTT. This encodes CASSRDRGTEAFF.

This sequence joins TRBV28 and TRBJ2-7; a possible D gene is TRBD2 (5 bases). The length of the CDR3 is 12 residues. Germline values: CDR1 MDHEN, CDR2 SYDVKM. V was shortened by 7 bases and J by 4 bases, with 11 bases between the two germline ends. DNA of the CDR3: TGTGCCAGCACCCCGGGAATTTACGAGCAGTACTTC. Protein: CASTPGIYEQYF.

The chain uses TRBV6-6 and TRBJ2-1; D might be TRBD1 or TRBD2, each matching 5 bases. CDR1 and CDR2 (germline): MNHNY, SVGAGI (reference sequence). V dropped 8 bases and J dropped 5 bases, with 10 bases sitting between them. The CDR3 extends over 12 amino acids. This CDR3 reads CASDRDHNEQFF. The CDR3 bases are TGTGCCAGCGATAGGGACCACAATGAGCAGTTCTTC.

By proportion, this clone is medium-sized. The V call is TRBV25-1, the J call TRBJ2-6; D may be TRBD1 (5 bases). The germline V gene encodes CDR1 MGHDK and CDR2 SYGVNS. V lost 3 bases, J lost 0 bases, and 12 bases lay in between. CDR3 length equals 17 residues. The CDR3 loop reads CASSEPDRDSGANVLTF. The CDR3 DNA follows: TGTGCCAGCAGTGAGCCAGACAGAGACTCTGGGGCCAACGTCCTGACTTTC.

The chain carries TRBV19 and TRBJ1-1; D is ambiguous. Trimming stripped 2 bases from V and 5 bases from J, with 6 bases between. The germline V gene encodes CDR1 LNHDA and CDR2 SQIVND (reference sequence). There are 12 residues in the CDR3. CDR3 bases: TGTGCCAGTAGTATATCGAGGACTGAAGCTTTCTTT. It translates to CASSISRTEAFF. Full variable domain (outside the CDR3, taken from reference TRBV19 and TRBJ1-1): DGGITQSPKYLFRKEGQNVTLSCEQNLNHDAMYWYRQDPGQGLRLIYYSQIVNDFQKGDIAEGYSVSREKKESFPLTVTSAQKNPTAFYLCASSISRTEAFFGQGTRLTVV.

This sequence joins TRBV6-4 and TRBJ2-1; 11 nucleotides match TRBD2. V lost 0 bases, J lost 0 bases, and 7 bases stayed unmatched. Germline CDR1 MRHNA, CDR2 SNTAGT. This CDR3 has 19 amino acids. The CDR3 region is CASSDSNSGGVSSYNEQFF. As DNA, the CDR3 is TGTGCCAGCAGTGACTCGAATAGCGGGGGGGTGAGCTCCTACAATGAGCAGTTCTTC.

This sequence joins TRBV7-3 and TRBJ1-1; 7 bases agree with TRBD1. The germline CDR1 and CDR2 sequences are SGHTA and FQGTGA. The CDR3 totals 15 residues. The trim removed 4 bases at V and 3 bases at J, leaving 8 bases unmatched. CDR3 DNA: TGTGCCAGCAGCTCGCAGTCAGGGGGGGACACTGAAGCTTTCTTT. Translated: CASSSQSGGDTEAFF.

The rearrangement joins TRBV6-6 to TRBJ1-5; D remains ambiguous. Germline V gene sequence: CDR1 MNHNY, CDR2 SVGAGI (reference sequence). V was clipped by 0 bases and J by 1 base, with 10 bases between them. The CDR3 covers 16 residues. The CDR3 loop is CASSYSRPGSNQPQHF. Here the CDR3 DNA reads TGTGCCAGCAGTTACTCTCGTCCGGGGAGCAATCAGCCCCAGCATTTT.

The chain employs TRBV5-5 and TRBJ2-6; the D call may be TRBD1 or TRBD2 (5 bases each). The V gene lost 4 bases and the J gene lost 0 bases, with 11 bases spanning the gap. CDR3 length: 16 residues. Germline CDR1 is SGHKS and CDR2 is YYEKEE (reference sequence). CDR3 loop: CASSPGTLSGANVLTF. For the CDR3, the DNA is TGTGCCAGCAGCCCAGGGACGCTCTCTGGGGCCAACGTCCTGACTTTC.

This clone was picked up one time. This rearrangement joins TRBV6-2 or TRBV6-3 to TRBJ1-5; D gene unclear. The germline V and J ends were trimmed by 2 bases and 5 bases, with 13 bases remaining between them. The germline V gene encodes CDR1 MNHEY and CDR2 SVGEGT. This CDR3 spans 15 amino acids. The CDR3 DNA follows: TGTGCCAGCAGTTACGGGTGGGGTGGCGATCAGCCCCAGCATTTT. It yields the protein CASSYGWGGDQPQHF.

The gene calls are TRBV7-3 and TRBJ2-5, with TRBD2 matching over 8 bases. Germline values: CDR1 SGHTA, CDR2 FQGTGA. V gave up 6 bases and J gave up 4 bases; unmatched junction bases: 13. This CDR3 spans 16 amino acids. Written as DNA, the CDR3 is TGTGCCAGCAGTCCGGCCGGCGGGGGGAAAGTAGAGACCCAGTACTTC. Protein sequence: CASSPAGGGKVETQYF.

The CDR3 is CASRPLARDRGSGYTF. CDR3 nucleotide sequence: TGTGCCAGCAGACCGCTTGCCCGGGACAGGGGTTCTGGCTACACCTTC. This chain joins TRBV11-2 and TRBJ1-2, with TRBD1 matching 10 bases. Losses at the gene ends were 6 bases for V and 7 bases for J; bases not matched to a gene: 14. CDR1 SGHAT and CDR2 FQNNGV come from the germline V gene. CDR3 size: 16 residues.

The rearrangement links TRBV19 to TRBJ2-2; D not certain. The V end lost 4 bases, the J end lost 5 bases, and 17 bases lay between the germline ends. The CDR3 sequence is 16 residues long. Germline V CDR1 and CDR2: LNHDA, SQIVND (reference sequence). This CDR3 reads CASSKLGDPWTGELFF. CDR3 DNA sequence: TGTGCCAGTAGTAAGTTGGGTGATCCTTGGACCGGGGAGCTGTTTTTT.

The chain combines TRBV18 with TRBJ1-1; D not resolved. This CDR3 spans 15 amino acids. Trimming removed 4 bases from V and 0 bases from J, with 12 bases in between. Germline V gene data show CDR1 as KGHSH and CDR2 as LQKENI. The CDR3 protein is CASSLRPTMNTEAFF. The CDR3 DNA is TGTGCCAGCTCACTCCGGCCGACCATGAACACTGAAGCTTTCTTT.

The V and J genes are TRBV10-3 and TRBJ1-4; tentative D call: TRBD1 (6 bases). Germline V gene data show CDR1 as ENHRY and CDR2 as SYGVKD. The CDR3 sequence is 17 residues long. V shed 3 bases and J shed 7 bases, with 21 bases lying between them. Here the CDR3 reads CAISENAEWGRGEKLFF. CDR3 DNA sequence: TGTGCCATCAGTGAAAATGCTGAGTGGGGGCGCGGTGAAAAACTGTTTTTT.

The genes are TRBV7-3 and TRBJ1-1; D gene uncertain. Germline V gene data show CDR1 as SGHTA and CDR2 as FQGTGA. Trimming left V 6 bases short and J 2 bases short, with 10 bases between. This CDR3 is built from 13 residues. The CDR3 DNA is TGTGCCAGCAGTCCCGGTCTTAACACTGAAGCTTTCTTT. Translating it yields CASSPGLNTEAFF.

The chain is built from TRBV7-3 and TRBJ1-5; D remains unclear. V lost 8 bases and J 7 bases, leaving 9 bases between the germline ends. Germline assignment: CDR1 SGHTA and CDR2 FQGTGA. This CDR3 comprises 11 residues. CDR3 nucleotides: TGTGCCAGCCCTTCGAAACAGCCCCAGCATTTT. Its protein product is CASPSKQPQHF.

The chain has TRBV5-1 and TRBJ1-3, with TRBD1 identical over 11 bases. The germline V gene encodes CDR1 SGHRS and CDR2 YFSETQ. The length of the CDR3 is 16 residues. V dropped 4 bases and J dropped 3; count of bases not matched to a gene: 6. DNA for the CDR3: TGCGCCAGCAGCGCCGGACAGGGGGCTAGTGGAAACACCATATATTTT. Encoded protein: CASSAGQGASGNTIYF.

The chain is built from TRBV18 and TRBJ2-7; 7 positions agree with TRBD2. The CDR3 extends over 15 amino acids. The J segment lost 0 bases and the V segment lost 0 bases, leaving 2 bases of the junction unmatched. From germline, CDR1 is KGHSH and CDR2 LQKENI. For the CDR3, the DNA is TGTGCCAGCTCACCACCTGCGGGAGCCTCCTACGAGCAGTACTTC. Encoded protein: CASSPPAGASYEQYF. The full variable domain, its missing parts supplied by reference TRBV18 and TRBJ2-7, is NAGVMQNPRHLVRRRGQEARLRCSPMKGHSHVYWYRQLPEEGLKFMVYLQKENIIDESGMPKERFSAEFPKEGPSILRIQQVVRGDSAAYFCASSPPAGASYEQYFGPGTRLTVT.

This chain's CDR3 is CASSLGGERNQPQHF. CDR3 nucleotides: TGCGCCAGCAGCTTGGGAGGGGAACGCAATCAGCCCCAGCATTTT. The J gene is TRBJ1-5, the V gene TRBV5-1, with D possibly being TRBD1 (5 bases). Per the germline V gene, CDR1 is SGHRS and CDR2 is YFSETQ. V gave up 0 bases and J gave up 2 bases, with 9 bases separating them. The CDR3 is 15 amino acids.